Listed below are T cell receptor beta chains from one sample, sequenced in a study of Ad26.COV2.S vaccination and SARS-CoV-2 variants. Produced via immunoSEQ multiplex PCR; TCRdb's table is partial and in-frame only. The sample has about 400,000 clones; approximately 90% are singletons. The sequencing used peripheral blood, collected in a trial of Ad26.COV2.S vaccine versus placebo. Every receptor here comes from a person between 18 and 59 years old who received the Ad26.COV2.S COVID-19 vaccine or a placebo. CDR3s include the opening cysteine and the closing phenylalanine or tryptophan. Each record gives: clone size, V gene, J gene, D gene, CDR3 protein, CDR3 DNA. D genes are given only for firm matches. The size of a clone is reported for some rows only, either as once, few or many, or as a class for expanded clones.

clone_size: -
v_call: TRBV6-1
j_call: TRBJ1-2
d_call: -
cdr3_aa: CASSEMGWGYTF
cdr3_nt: TGTGCCAGCAGTGAAATGGGTTGGGGCTACACCTTC

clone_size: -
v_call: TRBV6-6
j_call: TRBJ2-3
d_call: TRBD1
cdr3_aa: CASRMGQGRADTQYF
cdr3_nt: TGTGCCAGCCGAATGGGACAGGGACGGGCAGATACGCAGTATTTT

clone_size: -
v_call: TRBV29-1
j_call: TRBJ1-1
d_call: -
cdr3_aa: CSAGGGGGNTEAFF
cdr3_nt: TGCAGCGCCGGCGGAGGGGGTGGGAACACTGAAGCTTTCTTT

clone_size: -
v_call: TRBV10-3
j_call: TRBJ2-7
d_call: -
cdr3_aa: CAISGNLLPQQYF
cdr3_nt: TGTGCCATCAGTGGGAACCTCCTCCCCCAGCAGTACTTC

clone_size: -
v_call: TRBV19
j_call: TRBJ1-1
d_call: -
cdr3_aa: CASSRQTRNTEAFF
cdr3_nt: TGTGCCAGTAGTAGACAGACTCGGAACACTGAAGCTTTCTTT

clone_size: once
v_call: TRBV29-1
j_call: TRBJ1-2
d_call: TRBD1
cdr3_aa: CSVEGWQGGSGYTF
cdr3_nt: TGCAGCGTTGAAGGTTGGCAGGGGGGCAGTGGCTACACCTTC

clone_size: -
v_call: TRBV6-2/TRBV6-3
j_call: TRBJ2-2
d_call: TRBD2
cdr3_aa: CASSGTWTRPEGELFF
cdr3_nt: TGTGCCAGCAGTGGAACTTGGACTAGACCCGAGGGGGAGCTGTTTTTT

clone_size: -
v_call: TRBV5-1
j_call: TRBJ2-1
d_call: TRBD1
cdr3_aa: CASSSQGAAHYNEQFF
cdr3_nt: TGCGCCAGCAGCTCCCAGGGGGCGGCACACTACAATGAGCAGTTCTTC

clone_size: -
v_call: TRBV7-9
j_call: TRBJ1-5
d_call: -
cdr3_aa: CASSLAILEGANQPQHF
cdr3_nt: TGTGCCAGCAGCTTAGCTATTTTAGAGGGAGCCAATCAGCCCCAGCATTTT

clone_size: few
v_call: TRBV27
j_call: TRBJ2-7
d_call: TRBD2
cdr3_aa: CASSRTSGGHEQYF
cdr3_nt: TGTGCCAGCAGCCGGACTAGCGGGGGCCACGAGCAGTACTTC

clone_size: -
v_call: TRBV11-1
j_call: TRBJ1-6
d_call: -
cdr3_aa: CASSHRGLNSPLHF
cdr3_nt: TGTGCCAGCAGCCATCGGGGCCTCAATTCACCCCTCCACTTT

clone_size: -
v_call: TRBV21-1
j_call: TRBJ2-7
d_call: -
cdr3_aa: CASSKWLPGQGGFHEQYF
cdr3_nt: TGTGCCAGCAGCAAATGGTTGCCTGGACAGGGTGGGTTCCACGAGCAGTACTTC

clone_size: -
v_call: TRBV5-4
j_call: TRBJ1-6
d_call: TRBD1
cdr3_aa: CASSTPTGGISPLHF
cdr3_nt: TGTGCCAGCAGCACTCCGACAGGGGGCATTTCACCCCTCCACTTT

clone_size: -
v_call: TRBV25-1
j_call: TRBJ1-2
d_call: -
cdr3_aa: CASSSRAGGGYGYTF
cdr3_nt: TGTGCCAGCAGTTCCCGGGCCGGGGGCGGCTATGGCTACACCTTC

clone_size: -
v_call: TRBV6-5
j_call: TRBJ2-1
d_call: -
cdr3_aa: CATLRGVNYNEQFF
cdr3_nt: TGTGCCACCCTCAGGGGGGTCAATTACAATGAGCAGTTCTTC

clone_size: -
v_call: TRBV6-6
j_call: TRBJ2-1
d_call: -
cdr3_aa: CASSPPSWGSSYNEQFF
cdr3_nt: TGTGCCAGCAGTCCGCCTTCCTGGGGAAGCTCCTACAATGAGCAGTTCTTC

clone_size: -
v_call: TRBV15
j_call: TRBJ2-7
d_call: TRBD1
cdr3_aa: CATSRGHNRDRGTYEQYF
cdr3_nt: TGTGCCACCAGCAGGGGACACAACCGGGACAGAGGTACCTACGAGCAGTACTTC

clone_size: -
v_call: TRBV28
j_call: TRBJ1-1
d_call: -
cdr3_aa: CASRGRRHTEAFF
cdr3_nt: TGTGCCAGCAGGGGGCGCAGGCACACTGAAGCTTTCTTT

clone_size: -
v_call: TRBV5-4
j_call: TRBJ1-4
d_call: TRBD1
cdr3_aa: CASSFRGQVEKLFF
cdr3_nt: TGTGCCAGCAGCTTCAGGGGGCAGGTGGAAAAACTGTTTTTT

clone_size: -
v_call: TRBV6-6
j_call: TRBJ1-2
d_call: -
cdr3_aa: CASSYTDRPTNYGYTF
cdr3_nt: TGTGCCAGCAGCTATACAGACAGGCCTACCAACTATGGCTACACCTTC

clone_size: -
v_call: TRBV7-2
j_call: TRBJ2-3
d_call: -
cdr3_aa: CASSYPGYRDTQYF
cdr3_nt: TGTGCCAGCAGCTACCCAGGGTACAGAGATACGCAGTATTTT

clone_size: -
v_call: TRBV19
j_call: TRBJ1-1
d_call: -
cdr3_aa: CASSVNLNTEAFF
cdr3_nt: TGTGCCAGTAGTGTGAACCTGAACACTGAAGCTTTCTTT

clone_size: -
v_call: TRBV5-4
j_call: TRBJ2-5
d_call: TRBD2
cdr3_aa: CASSPFVGGEETQYF
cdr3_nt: TGTGCCAGCAGCCCCTTTGTGGGGGGGGAAGAGACCCAGTACTTC

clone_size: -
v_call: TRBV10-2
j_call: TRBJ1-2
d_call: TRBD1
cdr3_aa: CASTQNPGQGGYGYTF
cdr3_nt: TGCGCCAGCACACAAAACCCGGGACAGGGGGGCTATGGCTACACCTTC

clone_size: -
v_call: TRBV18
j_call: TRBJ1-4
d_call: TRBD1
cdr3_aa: CASSPLFRGQEKLFF
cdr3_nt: TGTGCCAGCTCACCACTCTTCAGGGGGCAGGAAAAACTGTTTTTT

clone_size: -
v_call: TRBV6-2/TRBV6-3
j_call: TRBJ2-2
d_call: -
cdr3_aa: CASSYRRGLNTGELFF
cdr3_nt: TGTGCCAGCAGTTACAGACGGGGATTGAACACCGGGGAGCTGTTTTTT

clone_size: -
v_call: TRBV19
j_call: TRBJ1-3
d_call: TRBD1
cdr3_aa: CASSGQGPANTIYF
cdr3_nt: TGTGCCAGTAGTGGACAGGGGCCGGCAAACACCATATATTTT

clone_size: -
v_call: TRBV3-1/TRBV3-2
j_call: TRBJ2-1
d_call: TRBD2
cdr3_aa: CASSQPAGDFNEQFF
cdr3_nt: TGTGCCAGCAGCCAACCAGCGGGGGACTTCAATGAGCAGTTCTTC

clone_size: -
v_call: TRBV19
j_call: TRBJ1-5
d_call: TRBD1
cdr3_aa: CASSPRGPNQPQHF
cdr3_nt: TGTGCCAGTAGCCCCAGGGGGCCTAATCAGCCCCAGCATTTT

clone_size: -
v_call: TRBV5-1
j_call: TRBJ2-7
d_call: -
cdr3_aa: CASSLVLGDEQYF
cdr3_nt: TGCGCCAGCAGCTTGGTTCTGGGGGACGAGCAGTACTTC

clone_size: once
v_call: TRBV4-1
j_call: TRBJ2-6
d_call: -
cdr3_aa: CASSRQVYNSGANVLTF
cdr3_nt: TGCGCCAGCAGCCGACAGGTTTACAACTCTGGGGCCAACGTCCTGACTTTC

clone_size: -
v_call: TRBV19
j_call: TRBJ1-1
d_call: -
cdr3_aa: CASSVSEMNTEAFF
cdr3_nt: TGTGCCAGTAGTGTAAGCGAGATGAACACTGAAGCTTTCTTT

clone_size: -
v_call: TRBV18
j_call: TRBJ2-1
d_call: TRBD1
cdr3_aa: CASSPPGQGSYNEQFF
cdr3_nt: TGTGCCAGCTCACCACCGGGACAGGGGTCCTACAATGAGCAGTTCTTC

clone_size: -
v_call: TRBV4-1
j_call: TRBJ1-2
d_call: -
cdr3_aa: CASSQVRTTNYGYTF
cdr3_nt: TGCGCCAGCAGCCAAGTCAGGACTACTAACTATGGCTACACCTTC

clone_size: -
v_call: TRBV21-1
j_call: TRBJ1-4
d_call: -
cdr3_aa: CASRGEFEKLFF
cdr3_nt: TGTGCCAGCAGAGGGGAGTTTGAAAAACTGTTTTTT

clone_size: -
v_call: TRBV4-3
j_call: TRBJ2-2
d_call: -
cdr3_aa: CASSQALAAGELFF
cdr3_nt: TGCGCCAGCAGCCAAGCCCTAGCTGCCGGGGAGCTGTTTTTT

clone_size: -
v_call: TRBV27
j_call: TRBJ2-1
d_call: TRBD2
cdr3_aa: CASSYSGGLSEQFF
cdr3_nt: TGTGCCAGCAGTTATAGCGGGGGTTTGAGTGAGCAGTTCTTC

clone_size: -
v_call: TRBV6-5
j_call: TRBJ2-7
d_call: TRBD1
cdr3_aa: CASGGTGFGEQYF
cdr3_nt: TGTGCCAGCGGCGGGACAGGGTTTGGGGAGCAGTACTTC

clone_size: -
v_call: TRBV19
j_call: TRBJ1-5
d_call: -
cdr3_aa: CASSIAGLNQPQHF
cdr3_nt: TGTGCCAGTAGTATAGCAGGGTTGAATCAGCCCCAGCATTTT

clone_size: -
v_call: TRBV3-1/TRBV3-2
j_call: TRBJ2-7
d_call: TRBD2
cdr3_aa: CASSQRAAGGRYEQYF
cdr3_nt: TGTGCCAGCAGCCAAAGGGCAGCGGGGGGGCGATACGAGCAGTACTTC

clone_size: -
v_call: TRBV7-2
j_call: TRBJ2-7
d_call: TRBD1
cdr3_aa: CASSSRQGRYEQYF
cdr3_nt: TGTGCCAGCAGCTCGAGACAGGGTAGATACGAGCAGTACTTC

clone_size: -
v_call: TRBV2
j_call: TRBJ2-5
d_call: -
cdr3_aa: CASSEWGPGETQYF
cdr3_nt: TGTGCCAGCAGTGAATGGGGGCCGGGGGAGACCCAGTACTTC

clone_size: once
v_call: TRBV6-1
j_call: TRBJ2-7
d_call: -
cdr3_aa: CASSEDRSEDEQYF
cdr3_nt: TGTGCCAGCAGCGAAGACAGGTCAGAGGACGAGCAGTACTTC

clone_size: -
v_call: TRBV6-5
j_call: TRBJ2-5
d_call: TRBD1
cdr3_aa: CASSQDRARETQYF
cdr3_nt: TGTGCCAGCAGTCAGGACAGGGCGAGGGAGACCCAGTACTTC

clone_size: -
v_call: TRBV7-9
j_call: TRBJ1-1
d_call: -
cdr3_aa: CASSPADGTEAFF
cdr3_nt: TGTGCCAGCAGCCCTGCTGACGGCACTGAAGCTTTCTTT

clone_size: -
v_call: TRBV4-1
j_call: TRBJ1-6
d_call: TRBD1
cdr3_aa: CASSQLTGGNSPLHF
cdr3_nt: TGCGCCAGCAGCCAACTGACAGGGGGCAATTCACCCCTCCACTTT

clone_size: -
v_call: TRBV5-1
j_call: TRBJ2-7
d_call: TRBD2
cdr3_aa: CASSFRTGTSQYEQYF
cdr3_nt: TGCGCCAGCAGCTTTAGAACCGGGACTAGCCAATACGAGCAGTACTTC

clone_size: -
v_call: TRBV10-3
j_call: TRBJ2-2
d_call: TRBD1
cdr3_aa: CAIMRAGGVTGELFF
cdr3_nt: TGTGCCATCATGAGGGCAGGGGGAGTCACCGGGGAGCTGTTTTTT

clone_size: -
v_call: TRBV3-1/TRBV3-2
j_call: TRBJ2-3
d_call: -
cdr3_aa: CASSQVSVDTQYF
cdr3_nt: TGTGCCAGCAGCCAAGTTAGCGTAGATACGCAGTATTTT

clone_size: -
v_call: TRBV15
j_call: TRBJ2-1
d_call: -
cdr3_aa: CATSRDWRGTEQFF
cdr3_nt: TGTGCCACCAGCAGAGATTGGAGGGGGACTGAGCAGTTCTTC

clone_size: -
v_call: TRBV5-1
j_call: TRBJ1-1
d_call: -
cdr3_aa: CASSLAAYTEAFF
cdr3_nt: TGCGCCAGCAGCTTGGCCGCGTACACTGAAGCTTTCTTT

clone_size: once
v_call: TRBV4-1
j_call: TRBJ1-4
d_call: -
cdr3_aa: CASSQDSYNEKLFF
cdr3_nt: TGCGCCAGCAGCCAAGACAGTTATAATGAAAAACTGTTTTTT

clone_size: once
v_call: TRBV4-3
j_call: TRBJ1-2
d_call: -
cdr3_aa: CASSQDVAGEYGYTF
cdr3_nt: TGCGCCAGCAGCCAAGATGTGGCAGGGGAGTATGGCTACACCTTC

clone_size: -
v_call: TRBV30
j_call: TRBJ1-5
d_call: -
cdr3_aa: CAWSTRSSGFNQPQHF
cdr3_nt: TGTGCCTGGAGTACCCGCAGTTCGGGCTTCAATCAGCCCCAGCATTTT

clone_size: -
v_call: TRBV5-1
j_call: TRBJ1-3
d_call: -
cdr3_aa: CASSVGTTVSGNTIYF
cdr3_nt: TGCGCCAGCAGCGTCGGGACAACCGTCTCTGGAAACACCATATATTTT

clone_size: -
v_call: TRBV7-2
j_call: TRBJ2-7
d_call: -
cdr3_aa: CASSLGTVFYEQYF
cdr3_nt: TGTGCCAGCAGCTTAGGAACAGTATTCTACGAGCAGTACTTC

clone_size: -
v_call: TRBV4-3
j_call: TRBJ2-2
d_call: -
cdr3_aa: CASSPDRLNTGELFF
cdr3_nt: TGCGCCAGCAGCCCAGACAGGTTAAACACCGGGGAGCTGTTTTTT

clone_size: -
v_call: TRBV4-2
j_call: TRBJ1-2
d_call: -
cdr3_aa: CASSQERLVINYGYTF
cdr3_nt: TGTGCCAGCAGCCAGGAGAGGTTGGTAATTAACTATGGCTACACCTTC

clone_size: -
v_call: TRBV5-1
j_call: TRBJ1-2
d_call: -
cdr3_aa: CASSLAGTRVDGYTF
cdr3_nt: TGCGCCAGCAGCTTGGCCGGGACAAGGGTGGATGGCTACACCTTC

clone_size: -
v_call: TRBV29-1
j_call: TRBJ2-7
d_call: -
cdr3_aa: CSVASRAYEQYF
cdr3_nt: TGCAGCGTTGCGTCCAGAGCCTACGAGCAGTACTTC